This T cell receptor beta chain derives from a study of a mutant IDH1 vaccine in newly diagnosed glioma. In the case of this clone: Its antigen is not known.

Trimming removed 6 bases from V and 5 bases from J; junction bases left unmatched: 12. CDR3 length: 14 residues. Germline CDR1 is SQVTM and CDR2 is ANQGSEA. Time point given: week 5, during vaccination. One vaccine dose held 300 ug of mutant IDH1 20-mer peptide and came with topical imiquimod. Assay: immunoSEQ multiplex PCR; the TCRdb copy retains only in-frame clones and omits some. The table lists around 30,000 clones, 45% to 70% of them singletons, with approximately 9.9% in the top ten. This clonotype was sampled from a woman younger than 35 with glioma. The chain combines TRBV29-1 with TRBJ2-7, with TRBD1 identical over 8 bases. The sample consisted of PBMCs, taken from a glioma patient whose treatment included an IDH1 peptide vaccine. The chain's CDR3 is CSVTRDRGVDEQYF. DNA for the CDR3: TGCAGCGTCACCCGCGACAGGGGAGTCGACGAGCAGTACTTC.